These 22 T cell receptor beta chains were sequenced from one sample in a study of T cells in Graves' hyperthyroidism and ophthalmopathy. Amplification of TCR beta CDR3 regions was performed using RNA transcripts as template. With the HTBI primer set, the TCR CDR3 went through a first round of RT-PCR. TCRdb re-derived calls from the multiplex PCR reads in MiXCR, one entry per CDR3 protein. This table has some 560,000 distinct CDR3 sequences, more than 15% appearing once. Source material: blood. These TCRs come from a woman in her 30s with Graves' hyperthyroidism.

In regard to this clonotype: One junction end disagrees with the germline gene, perhaps due to a read error. The chain combines TRBV5-6 with TRBJ1-2; perhaps TRBD1 as D (5 bases). In germline, CDR1 is SGHDT, CDR2 YYEEEE. CDR3 length: 14 residues. The CDR3 DNA reads as TGTGCCAACAGCTTGGCGAGGGGATACTATGGCTACACCTTC. It specifies CANSLARGYYGYTF.

This clonotype was counted many times. The rearrangement links TRBV19 to TRBJ2-2; D uncertain. The CDR3 length is 15 residues. The V and J ends lost 4 bases and 4 bases respectively, with 13 bases between them. Germline assignment: CDR1 LNHDA and CDR2 SQIVND (reference sequence). The CDR3 region is CASSTNLAVTGELFF. DNA of the CDR3: TGTGCCAGTAGTACGAACCTCGCAGTCACCGGGGAGCTGTTTTTT. Full variable domain (outside the CDR3, taken from reference TRBV19 and TRBJ2-2): DGGITQSPKYLFRKEGQNVTLSCEQNLNHDAMYWYRQDPGQGLRLIYYSQIVNDFQKGDIAEGYSVSREKKESFPLTVTSAQKNPTAFYLCASSTNLAVTGELFFGEGSRLTVL.

This clonotype has ten or more counts. This chain uses TRBV19 with TRBJ2-7, with 9 bases lining up with TRBD1. Germline V gene lookup returns CDR1 LNHDA and CDR2 SQIVND (reference sequence). V was pared by 5 bases and J by 4 bases, with 15 bases of the junction left unmatched. The CDR3 has 17 amino acids. The CDR3 here is CASSRGGPGQGYYEQYF. The CDR3 DNA reads as TGTGCCAGTAGTCGTGGGGGACCTGGACAGGGGTATTACGAGCAGTACTTC. Combining the CDR3 with reference TRBV19 and TRBJ2-7 gives the whole variable domain DGGITQSPKYLFRKEGQNVTLSCEQNLNHDAMYWYRQDPGQGLRLIYYSQIVNDFQKGDIAEGYSVSREKKESFPLTVTSAQKNPTAFYLCASSRGGPGQGYYEQYFGPGTRLTVT.

There are a few counts of this clonotype. The V call is TRBV18, the J call TRBJ2-2; D is ambiguous. The ends were cut back, 1 base at V and 1 base at J, with 10 bases in the middle. The germline V gene has CDR1 KGHSH and CDR2 LQKENI. The CDR3 consists of 16 residues. The CDR3: CASSPLKNENTGELFF. The CDR3 DNA sequence: TGTGCCAGCTCACCACTTAAGAACGAGAACACCGGGGAGCTGTTTTTT. Looking up the rest from reference TRBV18 and TRBJ2-2 gives the full variable domain: NAGVMQNPRHLVRRRGQEARLRCSPMKGHSHVYWYRQLPEEGLKFMVYLQKENIIDESGMPKERFSAEFPKEGPSILRIQQVVRGDSAAYFCASSPLKNENTGELFFGEGSRLTVL.

The chain recombines TRBV29-1 with TRBJ2-4, with 9 bases matching TRBD2. This CDR3 has 17 amino acids. Germline trimming cut 2 bases from V and 0 bases from J; bases unmatched to any gene: 8. Germline CDR1 reads SQVTM; CDR2 reads ANQGSEA. As DNA, the CDR3 is TGCAGCGTTGAAAGGCTAGCGGGACATCTAGCCAAAAACATTCAGTACTTC. This sequence encodes CSVERLAGHLAKNIQYF.

Points on this clonotype: This may come from a read error, since a much larger clone is one base off. The V call is TRBV30, the J call TRBJ1-2; D may be TRBD1 (5 bases). The CDR3 consists of 13 residues. Germline values: CDR1 GTSNPN, CDR2 SVGIG (reference sequence). CDR3 in amino acids: CAWSAGIGYGCTF. Here the CDR3 DNA reads TGTGCCTGGAGTGCAGGGATTGGCTATGGCTGCACCTTC.

This clonotype was seen ten or more times. The chain is built from TRBV11-2 and TRBJ2-5, with D perhaps TRBD1 or TRBD2 (5 bases each). V dropped 3 bases and J dropped 5 bases, with 16 bases sitting between them. Germline CDR1 reads SGHAT; CDR2 reads FQNNGV. The CDR3 extends over 15 amino acids. CDR3 in amino acids: CASSLEGYEGETQYF. CDR3 coding DNA: TGTGCCAGCAGCTTGGAAGGCTACGAGGGGGAGACCCAGTACTTC.

This clonotype was found a few times. The chain recombines TRBV28 with TRBJ1-1, with 7 bases fitting TRBD1. Germline V CDR1 and CDR2: MDHEN, SYDVKM. Losses at the gene ends were 4 bases for V and 5 bases for J; bases not matched to a gene: 10. The CDR3 is 15 amino acids. The CDR3 loop is CASSSITGVFTEAFF. CDR3 sequence (DNA): TGTGCCAGCAGTTCTATTACAGGGGTTTTTACTGAAGCTTTCTTT.

As concerns this clonotype: One base away lies a much larger clone, so this may be a sequencing read error. The V call is TRBV18, the J call TRBJ2-3; D possibly corresponds to TRBD1 (6 bases). The CDR3 is made up of 14 amino acids. Germline V lookup: CDR1 KGHSH, CDR2 LQKENI. V shed 6 bases and J shed 6 bases, with 16 bases lying between them. CDR3 bases: TGTGCCAGCTCCCGAGACAGGTGGGCGGATACGCAGTATTTT. Protein product: CASSRDRWADTQYF.

This chain uses TRBV6-1 with TRBJ1-1; TRBD1 aligns across 7 bases. After removal of 5 bases from V and 9 bases from J, the junction contained 9 bases not matched to a gene. Germline CDR1 reads MNHNS; CDR2 reads SASEGT. The CDR3 has 13 amino acids. The CDR3 protein is CASSPRQGLKAFF. In nucleotides, the CDR3 is TGTGCCAGCAGTCCCCGACAGGGTCTCAAAGCTTTCTTT.

This rearrangement joins TRBV12-3 or TRBV12-4 to TRBJ1-6; 7 bases line up with TRBD1. V shed 4 bases and J 12 bases; nucleotides not matched to a gene: 0. The CDR3 loop spans 11 amino acids. In DNA form, the CDR3 reads TGTGCCAGCAGTTACAGGGGACCCCTCCACTTT. Encoded protein: CASSYRGPLHF.

This clonotype was seen repeatedly, ten times or more. The CDR3 reads CASSSPGTGDKNTEAFF. CDR3 nucleotide sequence: TGTGCCAGCAGTTCACCCGGGACAGGGGACAAGAACACTGAAGCTTTCTTT. The gene calls are TRBV28 and TRBJ1-1; 10 positions match TRBD1. Trimming took 4 bases from V and 1 from J; bases not matched to a gene: 9. The V gene's germline CDR1 is MDHEN and CDR2 SYDVKM. CDR3 length: 17 amino acids. Supplemented by reference TRBV28 and TRBJ1-1, the full variable domain reads DVKVTQSSRYLVKRTGEKVFLECVQDMDHENMFWYRQDPGLGLRLIYFSYDVKMKEKGDIPEGYSVSREKKERFSLILESASTNQTSMYLCASSSPGTGDKNTEAFFGQGTRLTVV.

A note on this clonotype: A much larger clone differs from this one at a single base, so this may be a read error. Since no conserved phenylalanine or tryptophan closes the CDR3, a read error is the likely cause. V gene TRBV7-9 combines with J gene TRBJ1-5; D is perhaps TRBD1 (5 bases). Germline-derived CDR1 and CDR2 are SEHNR and FQNEAQ (reference sequence). The CDR3 has 16 residues. Trimming took 1 base from V and 5 from J, leaving 15 bases between them. CDR3 amino acids: CASSLGGGEPHQPQHS. Written as DNA, the CDR3 is TGTGCCAGCAGCTTAGGCGGGGGGGAACCACATCAGCCCCAGCATTCT.

The table lists this clonotype with many counts. The V gene is TRBV24-1, the J gene TRBJ2-1, with a weak D call TRBD2 (6 bases). CDR1 is KGHDR and CDR2 is SFDVKD in the germline V gene. Trimming left V 4 bases short and J 8 bases short, with 14 bases between. The length of the CDR3 is 14 residues. The CDR3 DNA sequence: TGTGCCACCAGTGACTCCTGGTCGGGGGATGAGCAGTTCTTC. Translating gives CATSDSWSGDEQFF.

In this sample, this clonotype turned up a few times. As DNA, the CDR3 is TGTGCCAGCAGTTTTACCAGGACCAGGACCGGGGAGCTGTTTTTT. Translation: CASSFTRTRTGELFF. The chain is built from TRBV27 and TRBJ2-2, with unresolved D. The germline V gene encodes CDR1 MNHEY and CDR2 SMNVEV (reference sequence). V was shortened by 3 bases and J by 5 bases, with 13 bases between the two germline ends. The CDR3 has 15 amino acids.

Notes on this clonotype: This may be a read error, as it is one base from a much larger clone. The CDR3 ends on some other residue instead of the conserved phenylalanine or tryptophan, so this is likely a read error. The J gene is TRBJ1-5, the V gene TRBV20-1; D is possibly TRBD1 (5 bases). V lost 6 bases to trimming and J lost 1 base, with 13 bases between them. The V gene's germline CDR1 is DFQATT and CDR2 SNEGSKA (reference sequence). CDR3 length: 14 amino acids. The chain's CDR3 is CSASRRGSNQPQHC. The CDR3 DNA sequence: TGCAGTGCCTCGAGGAGGGGAAGCAATCAGCCCCAGCATTGT.

Many counts were recorded for this clonotype. The V call is TRBV6-1, the J call TRBJ2-3; D uncertain. From germline, CDR1 is MNHNS and CDR2 SASEGT. The CDR3 spans 13 residues. V was cut by 8 bases and J by 6 bases, with 15 bases left in between. Here the CDR3 reads CASSGPARDTQYF. The CDR3 DNA reads TGTGCCAGCTCCGGGCCCGCTAGGGATACGCAGTATTTT.

This clonotype was detected many times. The CDR3 spells CASSLGGGNRYEQYF. DNA of the CDR3: TGCGCCAGCAGCCTGGGAGGGGGTAACCGATACGAGCAGTACTTC. The V and J genes are TRBV5-1 and TRBJ2-7, with D possibly matching TRBD2 (7 bases). Trimming stripped 4 bases from V and 4 bases from J, with 18 bases between. The CDR3 loop spans 15 amino acids. Germline CDR1 is SGHRS and CDR2 is YFSETQ.

This clonotype was recorded at least ten times. V gene TRBV7-9 combines with J gene TRBJ2-3; D perhaps matches TRBD2 (5 bases). Trimming removed 8 bases at V and 0 bases at J, with 9 bases between. The CDR3 runs 13 residues. Germline lookup yields CDR1 SEHNR and CDR2 FQNEAQ (reference sequence). The CDR3: CASPGGSTDTQYF. CDR3 sequence (DNA): TGTGCCAGCCCGGGCGGGAGCACAGATACGCAGTATTTT. Full variable domain (remainder filled in from reference TRBV7-9 and TRBJ2-3): DTGVSQNPRHKITKRGQNVTFRCDPISEHNRLYWYRQTLGQGPEFLTYFQNEAQLEKSRLLSDRFSAERPKGSFSTLEIQRTEQGDSAMYLCASPGGSTDTQYFGPGTRLTVL.

About this clonotype itself: This could be a read error, since a much larger clone is one nucleotide away. The chain carries TRBV28 and TRBJ2-7; D call uncertain. With 6 bases removed from V and 6 bases from J, the gap between germline ends came to 15 bases. Germline loops: CDR1 MDHEN, CDR2 SYDVKM. This CDR3 comprises 13 residues. The CDR3 nucleotides are TGTGCCAGCAGCAGCGACTCTGTGGGCGAGCAGTACTTC. Translated: CASSSDSVGEQYF.

This clonotype appeared a single time. One end of the junction is discordant with germline, which a read error may explain. The V and J genes are TRBV4-1 and TRBJ1-2; tentative D call: TRBD1 (6 bases). The CDR3 consists of 15 residues. CDR1 is MGHRA, CDR2 YSYEKL, per germline. DNA of the CDR3: TGCGCCGGCAGCCAAAGCAGGGGCTCTAACTATGGCTACACCTTC. Its translation: CAGSQSRGSNYGYTF.

This clonotype has a count of ten or more. V gene TRBV20-1 combines with J gene TRBJ1-2, with TRBD1 identical over 9 bases. The trim removed 6 bases at V and 7 bases at J, leaving 9 bases unmatched. From germline, CDR1 is DFQATT and CDR2 SNEGSKA (reference sequence). The CDR3 covers 13 residues. For the CDR3, the DNA is TGCAGTGCACGGACAGGGGACCTGGGTGGCTACACCTTC. Amino acids: CSARTGDLGGYTF.